This T cell receptor beta chain was observed in a study of blood T cell repertoires in COVID-19. Overall study context: T cells, B-cell-depleted T cells, or PBMCs provided the cDNA or gDNA that served as material.

In the original workflow: Amplification of reference gene primers was used by the study to estimate nucleated cell counts. Using immunoSEQ multiplex PCR, the repertoire was profiled, and TCRdb retains in-frame clones only, with some absent. V and J calls plus clone size are reproduced from that table; the DNA served to infer D and trimming. The table records over 100,000 clones, approximately 87% of them present only once. This TCR was sampled from a woman aged 60-75 years with acute or convalescent COVID-19. Sequenced: peripheral blood.

The CDR3 spells CASSLAGVSGELFF. CDR3 DNA: TGTGCCAGCAGCTTAGCGGGAGTGTCAGGGGAGCTGTTTTTT. This chain joins TRBV7-8 and TRBJ2-2, with a tentative D call TRBD2 (5 bases). The germline V and J ends were trimmed by 0 bases and 8 bases, with 10 bases remaining between them. The CDR3 length is 14 residues. Germline V lookup: CDR1 SGHVS, CDR2 FQNEAQ.